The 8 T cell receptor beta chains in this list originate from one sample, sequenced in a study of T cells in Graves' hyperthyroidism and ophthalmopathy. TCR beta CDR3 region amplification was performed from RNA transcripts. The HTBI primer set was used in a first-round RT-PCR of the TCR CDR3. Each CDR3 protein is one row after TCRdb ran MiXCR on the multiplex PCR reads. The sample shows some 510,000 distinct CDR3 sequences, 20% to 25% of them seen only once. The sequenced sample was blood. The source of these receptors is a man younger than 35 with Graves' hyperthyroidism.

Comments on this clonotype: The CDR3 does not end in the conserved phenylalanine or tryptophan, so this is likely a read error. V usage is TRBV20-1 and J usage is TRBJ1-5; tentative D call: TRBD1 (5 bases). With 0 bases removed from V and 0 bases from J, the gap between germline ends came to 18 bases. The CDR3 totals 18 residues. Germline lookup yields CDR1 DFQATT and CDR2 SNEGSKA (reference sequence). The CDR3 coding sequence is TGCAGTGCTAGAGATCGGGGACGGGGGACCTATAGCAATCAGCCCCAGCATGTT. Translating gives CSARDRGRGTYSNQPQHV.

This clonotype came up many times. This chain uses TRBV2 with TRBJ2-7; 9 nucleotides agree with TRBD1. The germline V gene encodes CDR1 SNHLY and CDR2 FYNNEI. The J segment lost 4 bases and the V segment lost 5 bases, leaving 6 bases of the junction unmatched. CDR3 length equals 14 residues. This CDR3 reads CASSRGQGGYEQYF. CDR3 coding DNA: TGTGCCAGCAGTCGGGGACAGGGAGGGTACGAGCAGTACTTC.

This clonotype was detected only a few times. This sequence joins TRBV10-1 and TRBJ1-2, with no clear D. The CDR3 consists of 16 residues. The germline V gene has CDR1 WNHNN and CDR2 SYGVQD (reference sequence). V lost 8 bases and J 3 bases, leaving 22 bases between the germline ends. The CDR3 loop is CASRWSAGRGYYGYTF. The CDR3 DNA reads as TGCGCCAGCCGGTGGTCGGCGGGGAGAGGCTACTATGGCTACACCTTC.

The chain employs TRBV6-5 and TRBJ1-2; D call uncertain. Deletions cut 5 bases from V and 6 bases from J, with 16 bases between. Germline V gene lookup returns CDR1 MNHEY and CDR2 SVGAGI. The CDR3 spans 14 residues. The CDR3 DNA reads TGTGCCAGCAGTAACCAGGACGGAACCCATGGCTACACCTTC. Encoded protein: CASSNQDGTHGYTF.

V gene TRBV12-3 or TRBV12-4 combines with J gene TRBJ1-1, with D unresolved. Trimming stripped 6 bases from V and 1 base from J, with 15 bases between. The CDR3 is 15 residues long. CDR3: CASRASGRRNTEAFF. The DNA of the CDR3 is TGTGCCAGCAGAGCCTCGGGGAGAAGGAACACTGAAGCTTTCTTT.

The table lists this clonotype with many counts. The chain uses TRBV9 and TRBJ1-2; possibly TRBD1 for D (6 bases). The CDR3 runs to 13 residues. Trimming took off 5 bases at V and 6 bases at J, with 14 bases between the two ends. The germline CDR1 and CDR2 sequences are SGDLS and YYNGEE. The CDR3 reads CASRGTGTHGYTF. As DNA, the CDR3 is TGTGCCAGCAGAGGAACAGGGACCCATGGCTACACCTTC.

CDR3 amino acids: CSVGTGGEQYF. CDR3 nucleotide sequence: TGCAGCGTTGGAACAGGGGGCGAGCAGTACTTC. The genes are TRBV29-1 and TRBJ2-7, with 8 bases fitting TRBD1. Germline lookup yields CDR1 SQVTM and CDR2 ANQGSEA. The CDR3 loop spans 11 amino acids. After removal of 4 bases from V and 6 bases from J, the junction contained 2 bases not matched to a gene.

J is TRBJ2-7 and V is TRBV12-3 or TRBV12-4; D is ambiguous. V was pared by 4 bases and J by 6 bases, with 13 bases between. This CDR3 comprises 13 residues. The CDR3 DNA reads TGTGCCAGCAGTTACTCTCGCGAGCGCGAGCAGTACTTC. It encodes CASSYSREREQYF.